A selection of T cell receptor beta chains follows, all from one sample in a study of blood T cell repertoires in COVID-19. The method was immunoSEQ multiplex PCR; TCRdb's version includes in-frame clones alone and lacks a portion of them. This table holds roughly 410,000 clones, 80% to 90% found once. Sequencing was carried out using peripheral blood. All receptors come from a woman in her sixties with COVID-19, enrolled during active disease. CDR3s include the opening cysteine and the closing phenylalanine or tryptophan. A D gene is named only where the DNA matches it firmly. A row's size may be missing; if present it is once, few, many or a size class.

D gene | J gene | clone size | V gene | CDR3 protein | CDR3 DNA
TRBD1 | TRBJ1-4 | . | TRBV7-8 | CASSFSGTGGIKLFF | TGTGCCAGCAGCTTTTCCGGGACAGGGGGCATAAAACTGTTTTTT
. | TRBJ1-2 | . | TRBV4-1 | CASSHKLGDRVLYYGYTF | TGCGCCAGCAGCCACAAACTCGGAGACAGAGTCCTTTACTATGGCTACACCTTC
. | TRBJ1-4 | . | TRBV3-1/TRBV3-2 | CASSQDRRVRHEKLFF | TGTGCCAGCAGCCAAGACCGCAGGGTTCGTCATGAAAAACTGTTTTTT
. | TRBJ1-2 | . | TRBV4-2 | CASSQAGNYGYTF | TGTGCCAGCAGCCAAGCGGGGAACTATGGCTACACCTTC
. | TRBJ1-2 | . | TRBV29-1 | CSVEFASGGLGYTF | TGCAGCGTTGAGTTCGCCTCGGGGGGACTGGGCTACACCTTC
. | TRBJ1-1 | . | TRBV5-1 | CASSVGHGGTEAFF | TGCGCCAGCAGCGTGGGACACGGAGGCACTGAAGCTTTCTTT
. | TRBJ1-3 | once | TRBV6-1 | CASSDRFLPLSGNTIYF | TGTGCCAGCAGTGACCGGTTTTTACCTCTCTCTGGAAACACCATATATTTT
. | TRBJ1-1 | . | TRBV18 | CASSPVTGGTEAFF | TGTGCCAGCTCACCAGTCACCGGGGGCACTGAAGCTTTCTTT
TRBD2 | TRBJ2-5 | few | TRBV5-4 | CASSPFLRTSGVETQYF | TGTGCCAGCAGCCCCTTTCTAAGGACTAGCGGGGTTGAGACCCAGTACTTC
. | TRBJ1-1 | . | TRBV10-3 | CATTDRDINTEAFF | TGTGCCACTACGGACCGGGACATCAACACTGAAGCTTTCTTT